This T cell receptor beta chain was sequenced during a study of identifying expanded T cells in peripheral blood. The CDR3 has 15 residues. V trimming: 0 bases; J trimming: 6 bases; junction bases outside the gene matches: 5. Germline values: CDR1 ENHRY, CDR2 SYGVKD. Clones were sequenced by immunoSEQ multiplex PCR, and TCRdb holds only the in-frame ones, with some missing. The sample includes around 66,000 clones, approximately 87% seen only once; the top ten take roughly 4.5%. The receptor comes from a person aged 18-69 years in good health. V is TRBV10-3 and J is TRBJ1-5; 7 bases are shared with TRBD1. Sequenced material: blood. The CDR3 here is CAISESKGAAQPQHF. CDR3 DNA sequence: TGTGCCATCAGTGAGTCGAAGGGGGCGGCTCAGCCCCAGCATTTT.